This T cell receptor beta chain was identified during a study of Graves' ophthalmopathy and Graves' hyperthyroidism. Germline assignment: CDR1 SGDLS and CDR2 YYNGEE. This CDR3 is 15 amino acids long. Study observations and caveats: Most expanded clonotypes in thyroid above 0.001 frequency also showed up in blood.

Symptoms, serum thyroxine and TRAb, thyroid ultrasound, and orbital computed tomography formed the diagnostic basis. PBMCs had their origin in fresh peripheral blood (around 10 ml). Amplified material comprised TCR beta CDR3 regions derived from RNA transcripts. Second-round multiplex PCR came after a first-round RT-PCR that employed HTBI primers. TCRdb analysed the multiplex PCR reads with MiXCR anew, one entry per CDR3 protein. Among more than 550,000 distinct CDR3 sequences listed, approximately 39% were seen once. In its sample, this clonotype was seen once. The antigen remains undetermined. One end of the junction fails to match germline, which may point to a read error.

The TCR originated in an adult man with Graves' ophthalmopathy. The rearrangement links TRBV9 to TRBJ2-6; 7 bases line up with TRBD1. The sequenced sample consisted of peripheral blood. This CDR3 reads CASSDRGFGANALTF. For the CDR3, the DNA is TGTGCCAGCAGCGACAGGGGATTCGGGGCCAACGCCCTGACTTTC.